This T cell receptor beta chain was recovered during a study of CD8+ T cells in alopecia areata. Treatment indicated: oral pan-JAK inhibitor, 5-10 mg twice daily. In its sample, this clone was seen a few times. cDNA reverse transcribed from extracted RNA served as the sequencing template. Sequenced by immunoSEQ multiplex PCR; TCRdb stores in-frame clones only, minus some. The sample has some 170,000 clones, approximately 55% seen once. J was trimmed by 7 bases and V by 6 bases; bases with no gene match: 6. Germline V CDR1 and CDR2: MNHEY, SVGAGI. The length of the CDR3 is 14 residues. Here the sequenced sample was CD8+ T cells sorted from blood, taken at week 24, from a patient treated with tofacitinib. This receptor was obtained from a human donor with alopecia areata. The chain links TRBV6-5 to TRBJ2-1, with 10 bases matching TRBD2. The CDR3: CASRSLAGRNEQFF. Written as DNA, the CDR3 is TGTGCCAGCAGATCACTAGCGGGGCGGAATGAGCAGTTCTTC.